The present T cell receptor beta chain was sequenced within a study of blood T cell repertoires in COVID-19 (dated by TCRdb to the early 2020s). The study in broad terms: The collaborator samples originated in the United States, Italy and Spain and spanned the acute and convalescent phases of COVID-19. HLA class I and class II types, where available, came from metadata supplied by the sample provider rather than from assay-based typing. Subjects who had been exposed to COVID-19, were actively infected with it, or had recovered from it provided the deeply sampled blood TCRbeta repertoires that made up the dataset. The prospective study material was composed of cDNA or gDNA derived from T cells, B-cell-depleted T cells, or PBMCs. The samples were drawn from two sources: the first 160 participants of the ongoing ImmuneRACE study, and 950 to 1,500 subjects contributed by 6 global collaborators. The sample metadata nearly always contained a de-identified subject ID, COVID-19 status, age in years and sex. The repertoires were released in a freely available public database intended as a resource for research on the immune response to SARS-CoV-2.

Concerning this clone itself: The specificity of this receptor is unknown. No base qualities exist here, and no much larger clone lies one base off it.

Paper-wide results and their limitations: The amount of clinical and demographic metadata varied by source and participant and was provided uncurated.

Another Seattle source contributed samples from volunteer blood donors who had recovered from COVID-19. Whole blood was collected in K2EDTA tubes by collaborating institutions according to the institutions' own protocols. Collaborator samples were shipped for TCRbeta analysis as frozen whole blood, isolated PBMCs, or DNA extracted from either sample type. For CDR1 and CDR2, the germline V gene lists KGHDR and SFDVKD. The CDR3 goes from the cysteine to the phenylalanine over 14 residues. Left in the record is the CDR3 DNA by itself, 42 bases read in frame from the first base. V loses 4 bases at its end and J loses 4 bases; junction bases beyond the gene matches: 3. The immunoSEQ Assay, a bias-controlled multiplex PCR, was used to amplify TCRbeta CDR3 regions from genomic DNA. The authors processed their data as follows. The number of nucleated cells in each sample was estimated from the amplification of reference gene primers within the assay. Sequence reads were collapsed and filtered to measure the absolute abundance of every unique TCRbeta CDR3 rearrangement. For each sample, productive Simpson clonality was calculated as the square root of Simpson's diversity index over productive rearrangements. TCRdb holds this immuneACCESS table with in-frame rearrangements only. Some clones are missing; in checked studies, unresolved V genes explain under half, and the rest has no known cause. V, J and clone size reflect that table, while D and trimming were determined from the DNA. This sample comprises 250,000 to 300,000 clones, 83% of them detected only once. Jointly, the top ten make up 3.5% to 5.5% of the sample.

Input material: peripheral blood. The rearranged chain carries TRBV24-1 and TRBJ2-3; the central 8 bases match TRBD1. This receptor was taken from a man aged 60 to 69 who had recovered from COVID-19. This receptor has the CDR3 CATSEQGGPDTQYF. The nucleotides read TGTGCCACCAGTGAACAGGGGGGCCCAGATACGCAGTATTTT.